There are many counts of the clone carrying this T cell receptor beta chain. Its cognate antigen is unknown. TCRdb recomputed calls from the 5' RACE reads with MiXCR, one row per CDR3 protein. The sample records about 20,000 distinct CDR3 sequences, 2.8% being singletons. The time point here: sample taken at primary tumor resection. The record originates from a study of spatial heterogeneity in lung cancer. Study-level results: One measure, the expanded intratumoral alpha and beta TCR count, tracked tumor mutation counts.

The V and J ends lost 4 bases and 5 bases respectively, with 14 bases between them. The CDR3 consists of 13 residues. Germline CDR1 and CDR2: DFQATT and SNEGSKA (reference sequence). Sequences were derived from lung tumor tissue, sampled at surgery. This TCR derives from a male donor with early-stage non-small cell lung cancer. J is TRBJ1-1 and V is TRBV20-1, with TRBD1 as a possible D gene (5 bases). Here the CDR3 reads CSAMEGQGTEAFF. The CDR3 nucleotides are TGCAGTGCTATGGAGGGGCAGGGAACTGAAGCTTTCTTT.